This T cell receptor (beta chain) was obtained from a study of blood T cell repertoires in COVID-19. About the research overall: The United States, Italy and Spain were the sources of the acute and convalescent COVID-19 samples. From T cells, B-cell-depleted T cells, or PBMCs came the material, which was cDNA or gDNA.

V was pared by 1 base and J by 6 bases, with 16 bases between. The CDR3 is 15 amino acids. CDR1 and CDR2 (germline): SGHRS, YFSETQ. How the authors handled the data: From reference gene primer amplification, estimates of nucleated cell counts were derived. Assay: immunoSEQ multiplex PCR; the TCRdb copy retains only in-frame clones and omits some. Clonal size and the V and J genes are those of that table, whereas D and trimming came from the DNA. The data hold over 130,000 clones, with about three quarters observed a single time. V gene TRBV5-1 combines with J gene TRBJ1-1; possible D gene TRBD1, 5 bases. This sequence was found in a man in his fifties with acute or convalescent COVID-19. Input material: peripheral blood. The CDR3 bases are TGCGCCAGCAGCTTGAATACCAGGGTGGGTCCTGAAGCTTTCTTT. This codes for CASSLNTRVGPEAFF.